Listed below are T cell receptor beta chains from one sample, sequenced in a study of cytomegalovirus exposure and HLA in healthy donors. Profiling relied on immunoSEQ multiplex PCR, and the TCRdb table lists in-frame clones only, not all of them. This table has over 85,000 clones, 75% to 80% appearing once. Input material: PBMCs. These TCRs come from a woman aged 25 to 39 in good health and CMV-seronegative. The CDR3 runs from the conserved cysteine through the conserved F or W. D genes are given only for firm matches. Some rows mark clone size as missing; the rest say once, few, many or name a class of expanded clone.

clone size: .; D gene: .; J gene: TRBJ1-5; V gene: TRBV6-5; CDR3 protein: CASSQTGYNQPQHF; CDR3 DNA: TGTGCCAGCAGCCAGACAGGATACAATCAGCCCCAGCATTTT
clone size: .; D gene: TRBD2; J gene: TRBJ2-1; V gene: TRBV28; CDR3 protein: CASSLEGLAGGGSYNEQFF; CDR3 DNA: TGTGCCAGCAGTTTAGAGGGACTAGCGGGAGGGGGCTCCTACAATGAGCAGTTCTTC
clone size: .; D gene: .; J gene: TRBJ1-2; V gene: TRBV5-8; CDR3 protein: CASSLRWAETNYGYTF; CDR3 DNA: TGTGCCAGCAGCTTGAGGTGGGCTGAGACTAACTATGGCTACACCTTC
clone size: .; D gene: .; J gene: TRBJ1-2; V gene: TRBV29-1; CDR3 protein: CSVVWGRDYTF; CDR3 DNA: TGCAGCGTTGTTTGGGGTCGGGACTACACCTTC
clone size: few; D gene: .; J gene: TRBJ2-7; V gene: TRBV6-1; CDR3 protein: CASRGRGTFQSEQYF; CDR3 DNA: TGTGCCAGCAGGGGTCGCGGGACTTTTCAGTCCGAGCAGTACTTC
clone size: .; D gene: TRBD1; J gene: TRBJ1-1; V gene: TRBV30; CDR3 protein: CASGTGAEAFF; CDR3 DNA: TGTGCCTCAGGGACAGGCGCTGAAGCTTTCTTT
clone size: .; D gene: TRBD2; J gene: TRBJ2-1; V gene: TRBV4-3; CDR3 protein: CASSQEGTSIFDEQFF; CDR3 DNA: TGCGCCAGCAGCCAAGAGGGGACTAGCATCTTCGATGAGCAGTTCTTC
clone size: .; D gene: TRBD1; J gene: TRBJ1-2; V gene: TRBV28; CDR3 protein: CASSLCEGGGGAGGAYYGYTF; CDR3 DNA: TGTGCCAGCAGTTTATGCGAAGGTGGGGGAGGGGCAGGGGGCGCTTATTATGGCTACACCTTC
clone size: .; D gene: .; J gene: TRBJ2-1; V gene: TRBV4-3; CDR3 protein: CASSPSPTEENEQFF; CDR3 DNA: TGCGCCAGCAGCCCCTCGCCAACCGAGGAGAATGAGCAGTTCTTC
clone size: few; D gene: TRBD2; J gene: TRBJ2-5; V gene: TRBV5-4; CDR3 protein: CASSLGRGEETQYF; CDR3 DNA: TGTGCCAGCAGCTTGGGGCGGGGGGAAGAGACCCAGTACTTC
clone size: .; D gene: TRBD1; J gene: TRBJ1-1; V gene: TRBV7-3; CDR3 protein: CASSFVFDRANTEAFF; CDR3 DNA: TGTGCCAGCAGCTTCGTTTTCGACAGGGCGAACACTGAAGCTTTCTTT
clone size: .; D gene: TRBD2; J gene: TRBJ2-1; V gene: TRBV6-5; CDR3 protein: CASSYSAGTRMVEQFF; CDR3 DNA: TGTGCCAGCAGTTACTCCGCCGGGACTAGGATGGTTGAGCAGTTCTTC
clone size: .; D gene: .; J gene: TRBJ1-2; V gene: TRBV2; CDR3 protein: CASSRESYGYTF; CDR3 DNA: TGTGCCAGCAGCCGTGAGAGCTATGGCTACACCTTC
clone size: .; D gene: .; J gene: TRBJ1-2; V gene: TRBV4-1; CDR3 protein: CASSQETGGQNYGYTF; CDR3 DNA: TGCGCCAGCAGCCAAGAAACCGGGGGGCAGAACTATGGCTACACCTTC
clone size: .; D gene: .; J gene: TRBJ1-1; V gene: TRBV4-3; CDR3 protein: CASSQGPQGGDTEAFF; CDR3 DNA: TGCGCCAGCAGCCAAGGACCTCAGGGAGGCGACACTGAAGCTTTCTTT
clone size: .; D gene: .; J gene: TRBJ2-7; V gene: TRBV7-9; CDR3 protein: CASSLAGGREQYF; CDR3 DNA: TGTGCCAGCAGCTTAGCGGGGGGGCGCGAGCAGTACTTC
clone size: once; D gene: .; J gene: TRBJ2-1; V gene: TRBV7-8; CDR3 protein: CASSLRDNEQFF; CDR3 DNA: TGTGCCAGCAGCTTACGGGACAATGAGCAGTTCTTC